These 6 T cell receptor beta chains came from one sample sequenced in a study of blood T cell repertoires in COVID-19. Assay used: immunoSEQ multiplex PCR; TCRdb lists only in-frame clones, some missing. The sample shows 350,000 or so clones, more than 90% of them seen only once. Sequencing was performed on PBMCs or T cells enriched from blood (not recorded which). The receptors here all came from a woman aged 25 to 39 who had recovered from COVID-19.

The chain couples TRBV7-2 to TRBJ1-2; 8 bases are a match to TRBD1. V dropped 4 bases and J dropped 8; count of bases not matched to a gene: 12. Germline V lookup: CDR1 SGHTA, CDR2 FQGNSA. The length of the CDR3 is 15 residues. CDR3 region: CASSSRDRSKGGYTF. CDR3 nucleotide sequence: TGTGCCAGCAGCTCCCGGGACAGGTCGAAGGGGGGCTACACCTTC.

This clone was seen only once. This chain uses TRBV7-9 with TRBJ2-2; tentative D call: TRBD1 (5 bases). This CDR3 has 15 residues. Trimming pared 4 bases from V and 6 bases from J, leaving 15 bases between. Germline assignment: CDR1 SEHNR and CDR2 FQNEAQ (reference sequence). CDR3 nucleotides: TGTGCCAGCAGCTGGCCGTGGGGCGCCGCCGGGGAGCTGTTTTTT. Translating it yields CASSWPWGAAGELFF.

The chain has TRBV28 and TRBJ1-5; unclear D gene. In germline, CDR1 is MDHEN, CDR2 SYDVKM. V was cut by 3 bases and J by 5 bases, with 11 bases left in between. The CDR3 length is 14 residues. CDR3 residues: CASSFWRNHQPQHF. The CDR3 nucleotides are TGTGCCAGCAGTTTTTGGCGGAACCATCAGCCCCAGCATTTT.

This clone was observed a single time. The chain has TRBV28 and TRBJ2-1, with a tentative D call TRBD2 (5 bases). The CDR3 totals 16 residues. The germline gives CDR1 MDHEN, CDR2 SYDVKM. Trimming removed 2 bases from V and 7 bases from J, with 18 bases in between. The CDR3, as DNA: TGTGCCAGCAGTTTAGGAGGCCAACTCAGCACGAATGAGCAGTTCTTC. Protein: CASSLGGQLSTNEQFF.

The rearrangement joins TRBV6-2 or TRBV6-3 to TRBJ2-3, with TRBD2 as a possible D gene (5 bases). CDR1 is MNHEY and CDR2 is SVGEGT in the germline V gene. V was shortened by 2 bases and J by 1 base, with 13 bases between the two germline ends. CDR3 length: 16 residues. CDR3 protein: CASSYNERTGTDTQYF. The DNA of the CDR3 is TGTGCCAGCAGTTACAACGAGAGGACTGGCACAGATACGCAGTATTTT.

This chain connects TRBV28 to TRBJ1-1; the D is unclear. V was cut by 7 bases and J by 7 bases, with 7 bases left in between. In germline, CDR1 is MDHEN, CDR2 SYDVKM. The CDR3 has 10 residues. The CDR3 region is CASIRSEAFF. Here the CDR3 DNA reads TGTGCCAGCATCCGGAGTGAAGCTTTCTTT.